The 16 T cell receptor beta chains in this list originate from one sample, sequenced in a study of OX40 agonist ivuxolimab in advanced cancers. Clones were sequenced by immunoSEQ multiplex PCR, and TCRdb holds only the in-frame ones, with some missing. This repertoire shows tens of thousands of clones, roughly 86% found once; its top ten account for more than 15%. The input for sequencing was CD4+ or CD8+ T cells sorted from blood, taken in a trial of the OX40 agonist ivuxolimab. These receptor sequences come from an adult with an advanced solid tumor such as melanoma, head and neck, liver or kidney cancer.

The rearrangement joins TRBV19 to TRBJ2-2; TRBD2 might be the D (5 bases). Germline V CDR1 and CDR2: LNHDA, SQIVND (reference sequence). There are 17 residues in the CDR3. V was trimmed by 7 bases and J by 8 bases, leaving 26 bases between them. CDR3 nucleotides: TGTGCCAGTAACGATTTAAGGTCGGGATTTAATAAGGGGGAGCTGTTTTTT. Translating gives CASNDLRSGFNKGELFF.

V gene TRBV4-3 combines with J gene TRBJ1-3, with D hard to call. Per the germline V gene, CDR1 is LGHNA and CDR2 is YSLEER. V dropped 4 bases and J dropped 4 bases, with 8 bases sitting between them. The length of the CDR3 is 13 residues. CDR3 sequence reads: CASSRELGNTIYF. In nucleotides, the CDR3 is TGCGCCAGCAGCCGGGAGTTGGGAAACACCATATATTTT.

A few counts support this clone. The rearrangement links TRBV5-1 to TRBJ2-6; D uncertain. The CDR3 runs to 14 residues. Between the trimmed V and J ends, which lost 4 bases and 0 bases, there was a span of 5 bases. Germline CDR1 is SGHRS and CDR2 is YFSETQ. The CDR3 DNA sequence: TGCGCCAGCAGCCCAGGCTCTGGGGCCAACGTCCTGACTTTC. Translating gives CASSPGSGANVLTF.

The chain uses TRBV5-5 and TRBJ1-5; D is undetermined. CDR1 is SGHKS, CDR2 YYEKEE, per germline (reference sequence). Trimming removed 0 bases from V and 0 bases from J, with 7 bases in between. This CDR3 is 15 amino acids long. CDR3 sequence reads: CASSLAGDSNQPQHF. As DNA, the CDR3 is TGTGCCAGCAGCTTGGCAGGTGATAGCAATCAGCCCCAGCATTTT.

This chain connects TRBV7-9 to TRBJ1-6; D remains unclear. The germline gives CDR1 SEHNR, CDR2 FQNEAQ (reference sequence). Trimming left V 3 bases short and J 7 bases short, with 10 bases between. This CDR3 comprises 14 residues. The CDR3 nucleotides read TGTGCCAGCAGCTTGGATGTCAGAAATTCACCCCTCCACTTT. Its protein product is CASSLDVRNSPLHF.

J is TRBJ1-2 and V is TRBV6-8, with a possible D match to TRBD1 (5 bases). CDR1 is MNHGY, CDR2 SAAAGT, per germline. CDR3 size: 15 residues. V was pared by 6 bases and J by 4 bases, with 18 bases between. The CDR3 region is CASSPKTGAAYGYTF. In nucleotides, the CDR3 is TGTGCCAGCAGCCCAAAAACCGGGGCCGCCTATGGCTACACCTTC.

V gene TRBV11-3 combines with J gene TRBJ2-3; no firm D call. This CDR3 is built from 13 residues. Per the germline V gene, CDR1 is SGHNT and CDR2 is YENEEA. Trimming left V 5 bases short and J 5 bases short, with 11 bases between. CDR3 bases: TGTGCCAGCAGCCTGGACCCGGGAGATACGCAGTATTTT. Its translation: CASSLDPGDTQYF.

The rearrangement links TRBV9 to TRBJ1-1; no firm D call. The germline CDR1 and CDR2 sequences are SGDLS and YYNGEE. The CDR3 is 15 residues long. Trimming took off 0 bases at V and 9 bases at J, with 18 bases between the two ends. The CDR3 is CASSVEGAIRGKAFF. The CDR3 coding sequence is TGTGCCAGCAGCGTAGAAGGAGCCATCCGGGGAAAAGCTTTCTTT. Drawing the rest from reference TRBV9 and TRBJ1-1, the complete variable domain is DSGVTQTPKHLITATGQRVTLRCSPRSGDLSVYWYQQSLDQGLQFLIQYYNGEERAKGNILERFSAQQFPDLHSELNLSSLELGDSALYFCASSVEGAIRGKAFFGQGTRLTVV.

The chain uses TRBV27 and TRBJ1-1; the D is unclear. CDR3 length equals 13 residues. CDR1 is MNHEY, CDR2 SMNVEV, per germline (reference sequence). Trimming took off 3 bases at V and 5 bases at J, with 10 bases between the two ends. CDR3 nucleotide sequence: TGTGCCAGCAGTTTGGCAGCGCGGACTGAAGCTTTCTTT. Its translation: CASSLAARTEAFF.

The chain employs TRBV30 and TRBJ1-3; no firm D call. Deletions cut 7 bases from V and 2 bases from J, with 6 bases between. Germline V gene data show CDR1 as GTSNPN and CDR2 as SVGIG (reference sequence). CDR3 length: 11 residues. CDR3 in amino acids: CAFPAGNTIYF. In nucleotides, the CDR3 is TGTGCCTTTCCCGCTGGAAACACCATATATTTT.

The chain combines TRBV5-5 with TRBJ1-2, with D possibly TRBD1 on 6 matching bases. Germline V gives CDR1 SGHKS, CDR2 YYEKEE (reference sequence). CDR3 length: 15 amino acids. Trimming took off 1 base at V and 8 bases at J, with 18 bases between the two ends. The CDR3 loop reads CASSLSATGQRGYTF. CDR3 coding DNA: TGTGCCAGCAGCTTGTCAGCAACAGGGCAGCGCGGCTACACCTTC.

The V call is TRBV7-9, the J call TRBJ2-3; perhaps TRBD1 as D (6 bases). The CDR3 contains 15 residues. Germline assignment: CDR1 SEHNR and CDR2 FQNEAQ (reference sequence). The V and J ends lost 4 bases and 3 bases respectively, with 14 bases between them. The CDR3 sequence is CASSYSGAPTDTQYF. For the CDR3, the DNA is TGTGCCAGCAGCTATTCAGGGGCACCAACAGATACGCAGTATTTT.

V gene TRBV28 combines with J gene TRBJ1-2, with 8 bases that match TRBD1. CDR1 and CDR2 from the germline V gene are MDHEN and SYDVKM. This CDR3 is built from 17 residues. V dropped 6 bases and J dropped 6; count of bases not matched to a gene: 18. The CDR3: CASRGIQGAETLDGYTF. CDR3 in DNA: TGTGCCAGCAGGGGAATCCAGGGGGCAGAGACTCTGGATGGCTACACCTTC.

The rearrangement uses TRBV7-6 and TRBJ2-2, with TRBD1 as a possible D gene (6 bases). Germline loops: CDR1 SGHVS, CDR2 FNYEAQ. V lost 1 base to trimming and J lost 8 bases, with 14 bases between them. This CDR3 comprises 15 residues. The chain's CDR3 is CASSLGTVNEGELFF. As DNA, the CDR3 is TGTGCCAGCAGCTTAGGGACAGTCAACGAGGGGGAGCTGTTTTTT.

The CDR3 nucleotides read TGTGCCAGCAGCGTAGCGGTGGTAGGGGCTGGGGCCAACGTCCTGACTTTC. It is translated as CASSVAVVGAGANVLTF. The chain uses TRBV9 and TRBJ2-6; a possible D gene is TRBD1 (5 bases). CDR1 and CDR2 from the germline V gene are SGDLS and YYNGEE. The V gene lost 0 bases and the J gene lost 2 bases, with 12 bases spanning the gap. The CDR3 sequence is 17 residues long.

V gene TRBV5-1 combines with J gene TRBJ2-2; a possible D gene is TRBD1 (5 bases). V was clipped by 7 bases and J by 3 bases, with 13 bases between them. This CDR3 is 14 amino acids long. Germline CDR1 is SGHRS and CDR2 is YFSETQ. As DNA, the CDR3 is TGCGCCAGCGGCCCAACCAGGGACACCGGGGAGCTGTTTTTT. This gives the protein CASGPTRDTGELFF.